A selection of T cell receptor beta chains follows, all from one sample in a study of cytomegalovirus exposure and HLA in healthy donors. Only in-frame clones appear in the TCRdb table, and some are missing; sequencing was by immunoSEQ multiplex PCR. The sample includes fewer than 250,000 clones, more than 70% of them seen just once. Material: PBMCs. These receptors were taken from a woman in her thirties or forties in good health and CMV-seronegative. CDR3s include the opening cysteine and the closing phenylalanine or tryptophan. A D gene is named only where the DNA matches it firmly. The size entry is marked missing in some rows and otherwise reads once, few, many or a size class.

size,V,J,D,CDR3,DNA
NA,TRBV7-6,TRBJ1-5,NA,CASSFGRGDQPQHF,TGTGCCAGCAGCTTTGGTAGGGGCGATCAGCCCCAGCATTTT
NA,TRBV11-2,TRBJ2-3,TRBD2,CASSLAGLAGGPDTQYF,TGTGCCAGCAGCTTAGCGGGACTAGCGGGAGGGCCGGATACGCAGTATTTT
once,TRBV6-5,TRBJ1-1,NA,CASSYSQGPTEAFF,TGTGCCAGCAGTTACAGTCAGGGTCCTACTGAAGCTTTCTTT
once,TRBV4-2,TRBJ2-5,NA,CASSQGQRIQETQYF,TGTGCCAGCAGCCAAGGCCAGCGTATCCAAGAGACCCAGTACTTC
NA,TRBV30,TRBJ2-3,TRBD2,CAWRSLSGRAPLAQYF,TGTGCCTGGAGGTCCCTTAGCGGGAGGGCCCCGTTAGCGCAGTATTTT
NA,TRBV4-3,TRBJ2-7,TRBD1,CASSQPAGGLRTGEQYF,TGCGCCAGCAGCCAACCCGCAGGGGGCCTGAGGACCGGCGAGCAGTACTTC
once,TRBV19,TRBJ1-3,NA,CASSIWAASGNTIYF,TGTGCCAGTAGTATATGGGCAGCCTCTGGAAACACCATATATTTT
NA,TRBV4-1,TRBJ2-5,NA,CASSYRHLETQYF,TGCGCCAGCAGCTATAGACATCTAGAGACCCAGTACTTC
once,TRBV30,TRBJ2-2,TRBD2,CAWSVRGGVRTGELFF,TGTGCCTGGAGTGTACGGGGGGGGGTAAGGACCGGGGAGCTGTTTTTT
once,TRBV7-6,TRBJ2-1,NA,CASSSGHYNEQFF,TGTGCCAGCAGCTCTGGACACTACAATGAGCAGTTCTTC
NA,TRBV5-1,TRBJ1-1,NA,CASSSPGGRETEAFF,TGCGCCAGCAGCTCCCCAGGAGGGAGGGAAACTGAAGCTTTCTTT
NA,TRBV5-6,TRBJ2-7,TRBD1,CASSRVGATGNYEQYF,TGTGCCAGCAGCCGGGTAGGAGCGACAGGGAACTACGAGCAGTACTTC
NA,TRBV7-3,TRBJ2-3,TRBD2,CASSLRISGTTDTQYF,TGTGCCAGCAGCTTACGGATCAGCGGGACCACAGATACGCAGTATTTT
NA,TRBV15,TRBJ2-3,TRBD2,CATSRASGIADTQYF,TGTGCCACCAGCAGAGCTAGCGGGATCGCAGATACGCAGTATTTT
NA,TRBV15,TRBJ2-7,NA,CATSAEGVTVGPFNF,TGTGCCACCAGCGCCGAAGGGGTGACAGTTGGCCCCTTCAACTTC
few,TRBV4-1,TRBJ2-2,NA,CASSLNEAGGELFF,TGCGCCAGCAGCCTAAACGAAGCGGGCGGGGAGCTGTTTTTT
NA,TRBV27,TRBJ1-1,NA,CASRWGGNTEAFF,TGTGCCAGCAGGTGGGGAGGGAACACTGAAGCTTTCTTT
NA,TRBV7-2,TRBJ1-1,NA,CASSLDRGRTEAFF,TGTGCCAGCAGCTTAGATCGGGGGAGGACTGAAGCTTTCTTT
NA,TRBV9,TRBJ2-3,NA,CASSVETDTQYF,TGTGCCAGCAGCGTTGAGACAGATACGCAGTATTTT
NA,TRBV19,TRBJ1-1,TRBD1,CASTPDRGGNTEAFF,TGTGCCAGTACCCCGGACAGGGGGGGGAACACTGAAGCTTTCTTT
once,TRBV5-1,TRBJ2-5,TRBD2,CASSSEVGTSGKTQYF,TGCGCCAGCAGCTCAGAAGTAGGGACTAGCGGGAAGACCCAGTACTTC
NA,TRBV19,TRBJ2-4,TRBD1,CASSPRDRNIQYF,TGTGCCAGTAGTCCCCGGGACAGAAACATTCAGTACTTC